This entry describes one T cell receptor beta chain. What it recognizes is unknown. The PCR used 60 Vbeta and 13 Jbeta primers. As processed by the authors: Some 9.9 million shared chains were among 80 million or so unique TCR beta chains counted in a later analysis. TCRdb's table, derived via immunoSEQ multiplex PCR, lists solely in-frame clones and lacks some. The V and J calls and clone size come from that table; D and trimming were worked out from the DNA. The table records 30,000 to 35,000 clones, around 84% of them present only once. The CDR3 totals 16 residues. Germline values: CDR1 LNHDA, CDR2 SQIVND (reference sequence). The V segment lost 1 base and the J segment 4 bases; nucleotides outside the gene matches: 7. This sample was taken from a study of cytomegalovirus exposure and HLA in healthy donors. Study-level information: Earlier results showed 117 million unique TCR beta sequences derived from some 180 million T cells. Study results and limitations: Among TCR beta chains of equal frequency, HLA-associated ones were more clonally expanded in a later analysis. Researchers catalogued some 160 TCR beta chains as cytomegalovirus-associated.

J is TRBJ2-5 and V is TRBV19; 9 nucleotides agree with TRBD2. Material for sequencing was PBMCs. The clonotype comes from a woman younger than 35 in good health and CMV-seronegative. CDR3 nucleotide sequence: TGTGCCAGTAGTATAGGGGGTAGCGGGGGCTTAGAGACCCAGTACTTC. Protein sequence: CASSIGGSGGLETQYF.